This T cell receptor beta chain comes out of a study of shared clonotypes between healthy human individuals (dated by TCRdb to about 2020). Study-level background: The cohort comprised a couple of women and a few men aged 18 to 49 years. For each donor, CD4 naive and CD4 memory were each run on three plates, CD8 naive on two plates, and CD8 memory on one plate. To estimate repertoire size and how much clonotypes are shared between individuals, the study performed deep sequencing of blood TCR repertoires from a handful of healthy adults. Different laboratories and diverse techniques were used to prepare libraries and sequence TCR repertoires, to increase sequencing depth and limit assay-specific biases. Per donor, leukapheresis produced somewhere between about 0.94 and 8.9 billion PBMCs. Results the study describes overall, beyond this receptor: Because the study included a small number of donors, the genetic and exposure-history diversity represented was limited. Pairwise subsampling indicated that sequencing depth was expected to affect the degree of clonotype sharing among donors. Across several donors, approximately 5% of naive CD4, 3% to 4% of naive CD8, approximately 2.5% of memory CD4, and approximately 0.4% of memory CD8 clonotypes were shared. Even with the large sequencing depth, rarefaction of the sorted-subset datasets indicated that sequencing was incomplete. Sampling was limited to blood, and TCR repertoires in tissue likely differ from TCR repertoires in blood. Compared with non-shared clonotypes, clonotypes shared by all four sorted-subset donors had higher generation probabilities. Naive subsets generally had larger estimated clonotype richness than memory subsets.

Points on this clone: What antigen it recognizes has not been identified. Base-call qualities are not available, and no considerably larger clone is one nucleotide away.

Using the deep immunoSEQ assay, multiplex PCR amplified TCR CDR3 regions from genomic DNA. Extracted genomic DNA from each cell subset was spread evenly across all wells of several immunoSEQ 96-well plates, with each plate serving as a replicate. Each replicate PCR for sorted subsets received about 220 ng genomic DNA, equal to about 30,000 T cell genomes. The purified libraries were quantified using a Qubit 3.0 fluorometer, sized with a Bioanalyzer 2100, and then quantified again using the KAPA Library Quantification kit. Each immunoSEQ 96-well plate was sequenced on its own single-read 150-cycle Illumina NextSeq 550 flow cell. The original methods were these. Because the immunoSEQ output held only junctional sequences and lacked quality scores, the filtering could not match the filtering applied to full-length reads. To assign V/J genes and CDR3, sequences were annotated using PyIR, a Python wrapper for IgBLAST v1.9, with IMGT germline references. Reads with weak V/J assignments (E-value above 1e-6), missing CDR3, stop codons, out-of-frame junctions, or ambiguous translated residues were removed. V3J clonotypes were defined as sequences sharing the same inferred V gene, J gene, and CDR3 amino acid sequence. Percentage overlap between repertoires was computed as shared unique clonotypes divided by the size of the smaller repertoire. RTK rarefaction, the Chao1 estimator, and Recon v2.1 estimates of unobserved clonotypes were used to assess repertoire richness. For all TCRbeta clonotypes obtained by the gDNA method from several donors, generation probabilities were computed with OLGA. The table was pulled from immuneACCESS by TCRdb, which kept in-frame rearrangements only. Such tables lose some clones; where checked, under half of the loss comes from unresolved V genes, and the rest has no known cause. The V and J calls and clone size come from that table; D and trimming were worked out from the DNA. The sample contains about a million clones, around three quarters of them found a single time. The top ten clones comprise nearly 1.5% of the sample.

The donors were healthy, HIV-negative adults who had no recently reported acute infections or vaccinations. Only Caucasian adults living in Nashville, Tennessee, USA were represented among the donors. CD4+ T cells were enriched by magnetic negative selection, after which naive cells were positively selected on CD45RA and the negative fraction was taken as the memory subset. Blood was obtained by leukapheresis, after which PBMCs were separated by Ficoll-Histopaque density gradient centrifugation and cryopreserved in liquid nitrogen vapor phase. Analytical flow cytometry was used to check the purity and quantity of every magnetically sorted T cell population. From each sorted fraction, genomic DNA was isolated and quantified by UV absorbance on a Nanodrop 2000c. Specimen: memory CD4+ T cells sorted from blood. The cell subset or site label here, explained by the study, means: CD45RA-negative fraction. This receptor was identified in a young man in good health.

The CDR3 here reads CASSYAGGTLYNEQFF. The DNA reads TGTGCCAGCAGTTACGCGGGAGGGACGTTGTACAATGAGCAGTTCTTC. The chain was built from TRBV6-5 and TRBJ2-1, with 9 middle bases fitting TRBD2. CDR1 and CDR2 (MNHEY, SVGAGI) derive from the germline V gene. Measured from the cysteine to the phenylalanine, the CDR3 is 16 residues long. The entry retains the CDR3 DNA only, 48 bases that are in frame from base 1. Compared with germline, V lacks 2 bases and J lacks 4 bases; bases without a gene match: 6.